This is a list of T cell receptor beta chains from one sample in a study of CXCR3-negative and CXCR3-positive naive CD8 T cells. TCRdb reprocessed the 5' RACE reads and stores each CDR3 protein as one record, lacking DNA. This sample's table reports 150,000 or so distinct CDR3 sequences. Sequences were obtained from naive CXCR3+ CD8+ T cells from blood. The origin of the receptors is a human donor in good health. Some clones in this sample may be carry-over from other donors' samples. Each CDR3 is given with its conserved first and last residue.

J	V	CDR3
TRBJ2-1	TRBV28	CASSPSNEQFF
TRBJ2-1	TRBV6-2/TRBV6-3	CASSYGTEPGLALYNEQFF
TRBJ1-1	TRBV6-4	CASSDINGAFF
TRBJ2-3	TRBV5-1	CASSLEQKRDTQYF
TRBJ1-1	TRBV7-9	CASSFSPGGEEIEAFF
TRBJ2-3	TRBV29-1	CSPISVSTDTQYF
TRBJ1-1	TRBV12-3/TRBV12-4	CASSLTPGQGPEAFF
TRBJ2-7	TRBV2	CASSEDGYEQYF
TRBJ2-7	TRBV5-1	CASSGTEPGHLSYEQYF
TRBJ1-5	TRBV12-3/TRBV12-4	CASSSGEGQPQHF
TRBJ1-4	TRBV20-1	CSALSPGQGYEKLFF
TRBJ2-1	TRBV5-1	CASSLGHSTGLIISYNEQFF
TRBJ2-7	TRBV7-8	CASSPTSGYEQYF
TRBJ2-7	TRBV29-1	CSVETGRPYEQYF
TRBJ2-7	TRBV9	CASSRTGVHEQYF
TRBJ2-7	TRBV7-8	CASSLALASGVSSYEQYF
TRBJ2-1	TRBV15	CATSRAITLEPTYNEQFF
TRBJ2-5	TRBV5-5	CASIIIAGELGETQYF
TRBJ2-3	TRBV29-1	CSVQGVYTDTQYF
TRBJ2-5	TRBV29-1	CSVEAGQRVQETQYF
TRBJ2-7	TRBV27	CASSLGRTYERYF
TRBJ1-2	TRBV2	CASSDRGSPLYGYTF
TRBJ2-2	TRBV29-1	CSVRWTDNTGELFF
TRBJ2-7	TRBV20-1	CSARGGGIAEEQYF
TRBJ1-2	TRBV29-1	CSVEAGEIEGYTF
TRBJ2-1	TRBV20-1	CSAGVSAGGPWEQFF
TRBJ2-7	TRBV5-4	CASSFRAEQYF
TRBJ2-6	TRBV6-2/TRBV6-3	CASSKEGSGANVLTF
TRBJ2-2	TRBV15	CATSPSGGGGELFF
TRBJ2-1	TRBV29-1	CSVESAQESSYNEQFF
TRBJ1-5	TRBV10-3	CAISEMAGNQPQHF
TRBJ2-1	TRBV6-6	CASGQGYDEQFF
TRBJ2-1	TRBV6-2/TRBV6-3	CASSYSTGVANLYGSSYNEQFF
TRBJ2-1	TRBV29-1	CSVNRGSSYNEQFF
TRBJ2-1	TRBV2	CASKALSGHNEQFF
TRBJ2-1	TRBV20-1	CSAREAGAYNEQFF
TRBJ2-7	TRBV10-3	CAILPTSGSSYEQYF
TRBJ2-5	TRBV2	CASSRRTSGQETQYF
TRBJ2-7	TRBV28	CASSDHGTQEYF
TRBJ2-5	TRBV12-3/TRBV12-4	CASSPRPAAEETQYF
TRBJ2-3	TRBV29-1	CSVGTPRAGNTQYF
TRBJ2-7	TRBV11-2	CASSLVASGEPYEQYF
TRBJ2-1	TRBV10-2	CASSYWDSDNEQFF
TRBJ1-4	TRBV10-3	CATRAPGGGEKLFF
TRBJ1-1	TRBV7-9	CASSLGTGPRAFF
TRBJ2-2	TRBV7-6	CASSTTAGELFF
TRBJ2-5	TRBV6-6	CASSPRDRYQETQYF
TRBJ2-1	TRBV7-3	CASSSSTGRGYNEQFF
TRBJ2-2	TRBV12-3/TRBV12-4	CASSESQGVTGELFF
TRBJ2-2	TRBV7-9	CAGGQGPNTGELFF
TRBJ1-1	TRBV29-1	CSVTTGVGNTEAFF
TRBJ2-2	TRBV9	CASSAGTGELFF
TRBJ1-1	TRBV28	CASSSQTGLNTEAFF